This T cell receptor beta chain was observed in a study of CD8 T cells in ankylosing spondylitis. Concerning this clonotype: The antigen is undetermined.

TCRdb ran MiXCR on the 5' RACE reads and lists one entry per CDR3 protein. The sample yields about 440,000 distinct CDR3 sequences, 17% seen once. Study findings and constraints: Reportedly, disease-linked clones are significantly enriched in ankylosing spondylitis patients' matched synovial fluid. Seemingly distinctive of ankylosing spondylitis blood was a TCR beta motif formed by eight highly homologous variants. Disease-associated clonotypes exhibited CD8+ identity and were relatively infrequent in peripheral blood.

The trim removed 4 bases at V and 3 bases at J, leaving 4 bases unmatched. Germline CDR1 reads DFQATT; CDR2 reads SNEGSKA (reference sequence). This CDR3 contains 13 residues. The TCR originated in a male donor with ankylosing spondylitis. The sample consisted of blood, either unsorted or a sorted T cell fraction (not recorded which). J is TRBJ2-3 and V is TRBV20-1; 7 bases map to TRBD2. The CDR3 DNA is TGCAGTGCTATAGCGGGTGGAACAGATACGCAGTATTTT. This encodes CSAIAGGTDTQYF.